This TCR beta chain was profiled in a study of CD8 T cells in ankylosing spondylitis. This clonotype was counted at least ten times. The target antigen is unknown. Study-level points and caveats: Reactive arthritis synovial fluid and blood were previously reported to contain some motif variants. Disease-linked clones were found to be CD8+ and relatively rare in peripheral blood.

Via MiXCR, TCRdb re-called the 5' RACE reads, giving one row per CDR3 protein. The sample holds approximately 40,000 distinct CDR3 sequences, about 6% seen once. CDR3 length equals 13 residues. V dropped 5 bases and J dropped 9 bases, with 14 bases sitting between them. Germline-derived CDR1 and CDR2 are LNHDA and SQIVND (reference sequence). The sample comprised blood, either unsorted or a sorted T cell fraction (not recorded which). The source of this sequence is a male donor with ankylosing spondylitis or in good health (not recorded which). This chain uses TRBV19 with TRBJ2-1; D may be TRBD1 or TRBD2 (7 bases each). The DNA of the CDR3 is TGTGCCAGTAGTGCCGACAGGGAGGGTGAGCAGTTCTTC. It specifies CASSADREGEQFF.